This TCR beta chain originates from a study of T cells in Graves' hyperthyroidism and ophthalmopathy. This clonotype was found a few times. The study excluded patients with uncontrolled infection, other autoimmune disease, pregnancy or lactation. The source material, RNA transcripts, was used to amplify TCR beta CDR3 regions. The study used the HTBI primer set for a first-round RT-PCR of the TCR CDR3. TCRdb reanalysed the multiplex PCR reads using MiXCR and keeps one entry per CDR3 protein. The sample lists hundreds of thousands of distinct CDR3 sequences, about 20% seen once, with approximately 60% in the top ten. Per germline, CDR1 SGHTA and CDR2 FQGTGA. The CDR3 contains 15 residues. After removal of 5 bases from V and 3 bases from J, the junction contained 5 bases not matched to a gene.

The sample taken for sequencing was blood. The TCR sequence derives from a man aged 30 to 45 with Graves' ophthalmopathy. The chain has TRBV7-3 and TRBJ2-3, with 10 bases matching TRBD1. CDR3 amino acids: CASSPTGQGTDTQYF. CDR3 DNA: TGTGCCAGCAGCCCGACGGGACAGGGGACAGATACGCAGTATTTT. The full variable domain, with the rest looked up from reference TRBV7-3 and TRBJ2-3, is GAGVSQTPSNKVTEKGKYVELRCDPISGHTALYWYRQSLGQGPEFLIYFQGTGAADDSGLPNDRFFAVRPEGSVSTLKIQRTERGDSAVYLCASSPTGQGTDTQYFGPGTRLTVL.